This entry lists 11 T cell receptor beta chains sequenced from one sample in a study of human T cells and chemical hapten exposure. Time point here: healthy volunteer bleed at 6 weeks. Total RNA came from unfractionated whole blood. TCRdb reprocessed the RACE reads with MiXCR, giving one entry per CDR3 protein. The top ten clones hold around 13% of a sample with 30,000 to 40,000 distinct CDR3 sequences, approximately 5% of them seen once. The sample comprised whole blood. These receptors originate from a human donor in good health. Some clones in this sample may be carry-over from other donors' samples.

In its sample, this clonotype was seen many times. The CDR3 DNA reads TGTGCCAGCAGTGAGGGAACGAACACTGAAGCTTTCTTT. Translated: CASSEGTNTEAFF. This chain joins TRBV2 and TRBJ1-1; D not resolved. The CDR3 consists of 13 residues. The V end was cut by 3 bases, the J end by 1 base, with 6 bases between. Looked up from germline, CDR1 is SNHLY and CDR2 is FYNNEI.

In regard to this clonotype: Possible read error: a much larger clone is one base away. The CDR3 does not close with the conserved phenylalanine or tryptophan, likely indicating a read error. This chain links TRBV20-1 with TRBJ1-1, with D possibly TRBD1 on 5 matching bases. CDR1 and CDR2 (germline): DFQATT, SNEGSKA (reference sequence). CDR3 length: 13 residues. Trimming shortened V by 4 bases and J by 1 base, and 10 bases separated the two germline ends. CDR3 protein: CSAIPGKNTEAFI. DNA of the CDR3: TGCAGTGCTATCCCAGGGAAGAACACTGAAGCTTTCATT.

In this sample, this clonotype turned up many times. The V and J genes are TRBV27 and TRBJ2-2; 11 bases are a match to TRBD1. The CDR3 is made up of 18 amino acids. The ends lost 5 bases at V and 3 bases at J; junction bases unmatched: 11. Germline CDR1 reads MNHEY; CDR2 reads SMNVEV (reference sequence). The CDR3 DNA reads TGTGCCAGCAGTCCCTCCGGACAGGGGGCATGGTACACCGGGGAGCTGTTTTTT. Amino acid sequence: CASSPSGQGAWYTGELFF.

This clonotype was observed many times. The chain links TRBV4-3 to TRBJ2-1; the match to TRBD2 covers 7 bases. This CDR3 comprises 17 residues. Germline V gives CDR1 LGHNA, CDR2 YSLEER. V gave up 0 bases and J gave up 3 bases; unmatched junction bases: 8. CDR3 nucleotide sequence: TGCGCCAGCAGCCAAGATATCCAGGGAGGGAACTACAATGAGCAGTTCTTC. Its translation: CASSQDIQGGNYNEQFF.

Many counts were recorded for this clonotype. The chain employs TRBV7-7 and TRBJ2-1; 7 bases line up with TRBD1. Trimming took 5 bases from V and 6 from J; bases not matched to a gene: 4. The V gene's germline CDR1 is SSHAT and CDR2 FNYEAQ (reference sequence). The CDR3 is made up of 13 amino acids. CDR3 nucleotides: TGTGCCAGCAGCGTAACAGGGGCCAATGAGCAGTTCTTC. Its translation: CASSVTGANEQFF.

This clonotype came up many times. The chain links TRBV9 to TRBJ1-3; no clear D gene. Trimming stripped 4 bases from V and 2 bases from J, with 16 bases between. The CDR3 consists of 16 residues. Germline assignment: CDR1 SGDLS and CDR2 YYNGEE. The CDR3: CASSLGRFTAGNTIYF. Here the CDR3 DNA reads TGTGCCAGCAGCCTAGGAAGATTTACTGCTGGAAACACCATATATTTT. Together with reference TRBV9 and TRBJ1-3, the CDR3 gives the full variable domain: DSGVTQTPKHLITATGQRVTLRCSPRSGDLSVYWYQQSLDQGLQFLIQYYNGEERAKGNILERFSAQQFPDLHSELNLSSLELGDSALYFCASSLGRFTAGNTIYFGEGSWLTVV.

This clonotype occurred many times. The chain has TRBV27 and TRBJ2-3; possibly TRBD1 or TRBD2 for D (5 bases each). The CDR3 is 14 amino acids. The V end was cut by 2 bases, the J end by 5 bases, with 11 bases between. Germline assignment: CDR1 MNHEY and CDR2 SMNVEV (reference sequence). The CDR3: CASSLVGAQDTQYF. The CDR3 DNA reads as TGTGCCAGCAGTTTAGTCGGGGCCCAAGATACGCAGTATTTT.

This clonotype was detected ten times or more. The V call is TRBV12-5, the J call TRBJ2-1; the D is unclear. Trimming removed 6 bases from V and 6 bases from J, with 15 bases in between. CDR1 is LGHNT, CDR2 FRNRAP, per germline. This CDR3 contains 14 residues. The CDR3 DNA reads TGTGCTAGTGGCCCCCTCGAGACTTCCAATGAGCAGTTCTTC. Its protein product is CASGPLETSNEQFF. Full variable domain (remainder filled in from reference TRBV12-5 and TRBJ2-1): DARVTQTPRHKVTEMGQEVTMRCQPILGHNTVFWYRQTMMQGLELLAYFRNRAPLDDSGMPKDRFSAEMPDATLATLKIQPSEPRDSAVYFCASGPLETSNEQFFGPGTRLTVL.

In this sample, this clonotype turned up many times. This chain connects TRBV7-2 to TRBJ2-3; D unclear. Germline assignment: CDR1 SGHTA and CDR2 FQGNSA. The ends were cut back, 4 bases at V and 3 bases at J, with 8 bases in the middle. The CDR3 has 13 residues. The CDR3 loop is CASSSARTDTQYF. CDR3 nucleotide sequence: TGTGCCAGCAGCTCAGCCCGAACAGATACGCAGTATTTT. Full variable domain (missing parts from reference TRBV7-2 and TRBJ2-3): GAGVSQSPSNKVTEKGKDVELRCDPISGHTALYWYRQSLGQGLEFLIYFQGNSAPDKSGLPSDRFSAERTGGSVSTLTIQRTQQEDSAVYLCASSSARTDTQYFGPGTRLTVL.

This clonotype was seen many times. The chain employs TRBV10-3 and TRBJ1-3; TRBD1 might be the D (5 bases). V gave up 0 bases and J gave up 1 base, with 10 bases separating them. In germline, CDR1 is ENHRY, CDR2 SYGVKD. The CDR3 contains 16 residues. The CDR3 protein is CAISESGLRSGNTIYF. The CDR3 region has the DNA TGTGCCATCAGTGAGTCGGGACTCAGGTCTGGAAACACCATATATTTT.

This clonotype was observed at least ten times. This chain links TRBV30 with TRBJ1-1, with a weak D call TRBD1 (6 bases). The CDR3 is 12 residues long. Germline V lookup: CDR1 GTSNPN, CDR2 SVGIG (reference sequence). V shed 1 base and J shed 9 bases, with 12 bases lying between them. Here the CDR3 DNA reads TGTGCCTGGAGTGCAAATGGGGGGCAAGCTTTCTTT. Translation: CAWSANGGQAFF.